These 22 T cell receptor beta chains originate from one sample sequenced in a study of CD8 T cells in Susac syndrome. cDNA came from around 0.5 to 1 ug RNA primed by random hexamers. Via MiXCR, TCRdb re-called the immunoSEQ multiplex PCR reads, giving one row per CDR3 protein. Of approximately 180,000 distinct CDR3 sequences in the sample, 85% to 95% were seen once. Sequenced sample: CD4+ T cells from PBMCs. The receptors come from a human donor with Susac syndrome.

V usage is TRBV20-1 and J usage is TRBJ2-7; 13 bases line up with TRBD2. CDR1 is DFQATT and CDR2 is SNEGSKA in the germline V gene (reference sequence). This CDR3 spans 15 amino acids. The V gene end was trimmed by 0 bases and the J gene end by 2 bases; junction bases not matched to a gene: 1. In nucleotides, the CDR3 is TGCAGTGCTAGAGAGGGGACTAGCGGGACCTACGAGCAGTACTTC. It specifies CSAREGTSGTYEQYF.

This chain uses TRBV30 with TRBJ1-1; D is unresolved. Germline V CDR1 and CDR2: GTSNPN, SVGIG (reference sequence). This CDR3 contains 13 residues. Trimming took 1 base from V and 0 from J, leaving 6 bases between them. The CDR3 DNA follows: TGTGCCTGGAGTGGTACGTTGAACACTGAAGCTTTCTTT. Translating it yields CAWSGTLNTEAFF. Together with reference TRBV30 and TRBJ1-1, the CDR3 gives the full variable domain: SQTIHQWPATLVQPVGSPLSLECTVEGTSNPNLYWYRQAAGRGLQLLFYSVGIGQISSEVPQNLSASRPQDRQFILSSKKLLLSDSGFYLCAWSGTLNTEAFFGQGTRLTVV.

The chain carries TRBV7-9 and TRBJ1-3; D is undetermined. The CDR3 has 13 amino acids. Germline V gene sequence: CDR1 SEHNR, CDR2 FQNEAQ (reference sequence). V lost 2 bases to trimming and J lost 2 bases, with 4 bases between them. For the CDR3, the DNA is TGTGCCAGCAGCTTACTAACTGGAAACACCATATATTTT. Translation: CASSLLTGNTIYF.

The rearrangement uses TRBV6-2 or TRBV6-3 and TRBJ2-7; maybe TRBD2 (6 bases). There are 13 residues in the CDR3. Germline CDR1 is MNHEY and CDR2 is SVGEGT. V was trimmed by 5 bases and J by 2 bases, leaving 10 bases between them. CDR3 in DNA: TGTGCCAGCAGTGGAGGGACTCCCTACGAGCAGTACTTC. Translating it yields CASSGGTPYEQYF.

The chain is built from TRBV3-1 and TRBJ2-7; D call uncertain. Per germline, CDR1 LGHDT and CDR2 YNNKEL (reference sequence). This CDR3 is built from 18 residues. V was trimmed by 0 bases and J by 2 bases, leaving 20 bases between them. CDR3 DNA sequence: TGTGCCAGCAGCCAAGATAGTCCGGAGACACCCCGGACCTACGAGCAGTACTTC. Residues: CASSQDSPETPRTYEQYF.

The V and J genes are TRBV29-1 and TRBJ1-5; 7 nucleotides align to TRBD1. Germline V gives CDR1 SQVTM, CDR2 ANQGSEA. CDR3 length equals 12 residues. V was pared by 6 bases and J by 6 bases, with 5 bases of the junction left unmatched. The CDR3 region has the DNA TGCAGCGTGACAGGGTTGGGTCAGCCCCAGCATTTT. This codes for CSVTGLGQPQHF.

The chain recombines TRBV29-1 with TRBJ2-5; D unclear. V lost 8 bases and J 4 bases, leaving 11 bases between the germline ends. The CDR3 spans 11 residues. Per germline, CDR1 SQVTM and CDR2 ANQGSEA. The CDR3 bases are TGCAGCTCTGAAGTCGGAGAGACCCAGTACTTC. This encodes CSSEVGETQYF.

In DNA form, the CDR3 reads TGTGCCAGCACTCAACCGGACGGATCCTATGGCTACACCTTC. It translates to CASTQPDGSYGYTF. The chain joins TRBV7-8 to TRBJ1-2; unclear D gene. The CDR3 loop spans 14 amino acids. CDR1 and CDR2 from the germline V gene are SGHVS and FQNEAQ. V was trimmed by 7 bases and J by 4 bases, leaving 16 bases between them.

CDR3 nucleotides: TGTGCCAGCAGCCAAGTCGGCGGGGGCTTAACGTTCTTC. Residues: CASSQVGGGLTFF. This chain joins TRBV3-1 and TRBJ2-1, with D maybe TRBD2 (7 bases). Trimming left V 1 base short and J 15 bases short, with 16 bases between. The CDR3 runs 13 residues. CDR1 and CDR2 (germline): LGHDT, YNNKEL (reference sequence).

The J gene is TRBJ1-1, the V gene TRBV10-3; 7 nucleotides align to TRBD1. V shed 4 bases and J 10 bases; nucleotides not matched to a gene: 9. The CDR3 consists of 13 residues. Germline CDR1 and CDR2: ENHRY and SYGVKD. In nucleotides, the CDR3 is TGTGCCATCAGTGGGGAGAGGACAGGAGGAGCTTTCTTT. Amino acids: CAISGERTGGAFF.

This chain connects TRBV30 to TRBJ1-2, with 7 positions matching TRBD1. The CDR3 is made up of 12 amino acids. With 1 base clipped from V and 6 bases from J, the junction kept 2 bases outside the gene matches. Germline CDR1 GTSNPN, CDR2 SVGIG (reference sequence). The CDR3 reads CAWSDRGDGYTF. In nucleotides, the CDR3 is TGTGCCTGGAGTGACAGGGGCGATGGCTACACCTTC.

V is TRBV18 and J is TRBJ1-5; D is unresolved. Germline assignment: CDR1 KGHSH and CDR2 LQKENI. There are 16 residues in the CDR3. The V gene lost 6 bases and the J gene lost 5 bases, with 20 bases spanning the gap. The CDR3 DNA reads as TGTGCCAGCTCGCGAGGAGCGGTGGGGAGTTATCAGCCCCAGCATTTT. Amino acids: CASSRGAVGSYQPQHF.

The rearrangement joins TRBV5-1 to TRBJ2-5, with 7 bases fitting TRBD2. Germline-derived CDR1 and CDR2 are SGHRS and YFSETQ. The CDR3 covers 15 residues. The V and J ends lost 4 bases and 5 bases, in that order; junction bases with no gene match: 11. The CDR3 sequence: CASSKGDWGGETQYF. Here the CDR3 DNA reads TGCGCCAGCAGCAAAGGAGACTGGGGGGGGGAGACCCAGTACTTC.

The chain links TRBV20-1 to TRBJ2-7, with 7 bases aligning to TRBD1. There are 14 residues in the CDR3. Unmatched junction bases numbered 8, after V lost 6 bases and J lost 0 bases. Germline V gene lookup returns CDR1 DFQATT and CDR2 SNEGSKA (reference sequence). The DNA for the CDR3 is TGCAGTGCGCCCCTAGGGGGCCGCTCCTACGAGCAGTACTTC. This encodes CSAPLGGRSYEQYF.

This chain connects TRBV20-1 to TRBJ2-7, with 8 bases aligning to TRBD1. Germline values: CDR1 DFQATT, CDR2 SNEGSKA (reference sequence). There are 14 residues in the CDR3. With 4 bases clipped from V and 0 bases from J, the junction kept 5 bases outside the gene matches. The CDR3 reads CSATRQGTSYEQYF. Here the CDR3 DNA reads TGCAGTGCTACAAGACAGGGGACCTCCTACGAGCAGTACTTC.

The CDR3 DNA reads as TGCAGTGCTAGAGATCCCCAACTATTCGATGAGCAGTTCTTC. This codes for CSARDPQLFDEQFF. The V gene is TRBV20-1, the J gene TRBJ2-1; the D is unclear. The CDR3 sequence is 14 residues long. The germline V and J ends were trimmed by 0 bases and 8 bases, with 14 bases remaining between them. Germline V gives CDR1 DFQATT, CDR2 SNEGSKA (reference sequence).

The CDR3 DNA is TGTGCCAGCAGTCCTGGACAGGGTCAAGATCACGAGCAGTACTTC. Translation: CASSPGQGQDHEQYF. V is TRBV27 and J is TRBJ2-7; 8 bases are shared with TRBD1. Germline values: CDR1 MNHEY, CDR2 SMNVEV (reference sequence). This CDR3 comprises 15 residues. V gave up 5 bases and J gave up 5 bases; unmatched junction bases: 11.

J is TRBJ2-7 and V is TRBV12-3 or TRBV12-4; D possibly corresponds to TRBD1 (7 bases). With 3 bases removed from V and 6 bases from J, the gap between germline ends came to 12 bases. The length of the CDR3 is 13 residues. The DNA for the CDR3 is TGTGCCAGCAGTTTCTACAGGGGACTCGAGCAGTACTTC. It specifies CASSFYRGLEQYF.

The chain combines TRBV5-1 with TRBJ2-3; D possibly corresponds to TRBD1 (6 bases). CDR3 length: 14 amino acids. From germline, CDR1 is SGHRS and CDR2 YFSETQ. Trimming left V 4 bases short and J 1 base short, with 10 bases between. The CDR3: CASSRDTGTDTQYF. In DNA, the CDR3 is TGCGCCAGCAGCCGGGACACAGGCACAGATACGCAGTATTTT.

The chain recombines TRBV14 with TRBJ1-1, with D hard to call. Germline-derived CDR1 and CDR2 are SGHDN and FVKESK. V lost 2 bases, J lost 4 bases, and 8 bases lay in between. The CDR3 is 13 residues long. The DNA for the CDR3 is TGTGCCAGCAGCCAAACCCGGGGCACTGAAGCTTTCTTT. Its translation is CASSQTRGTEAFF. The full variable domain, its missing parts supplied by reference TRBV14 and TRBJ1-1, is EAGVTQFPSHSVIEKGQTVTLRCDPISGHDNLYWYRRVMGKEIKFLLHFVKESKQDESGMPNNRFLAERTGGTYSTLKVQPAELEDSGVYFCASSQTRGTEAFFGQGTRLTVV.

The chain employs TRBV29-1 and TRBJ1-2, with 7 bases fitting TRBD1. The CDR3 contains 14 residues. Germline V gene lookup returns CDR1 SQVTM and CDR2 ANQGSEA. After removal of 2 bases from V and 4 bases from J, the junction contained 7 bases not matched to a gene. The CDR3 coding sequence is TGCAGCGTTGAAACACAGGGACAGCCCTATGGCTACACCTTC. Residues: CSVETQGQPYGYTF.

The chain joins TRBV18 to TRBJ1-2; possibly TRBD1 for D (5 bases). V shed 2 bases and J shed 3 bases, with 13 bases lying between them. CDR3 length: 15 residues. Looked up from germline, CDR1 is KGHSH and CDR2 is LQKENI. The CDR3 reads CASSPSAGLDYGYTF. Written as DNA, the CDR3 is TGTGCCAGCTCACCATCAGCAGGGTTGGACTATGGCTACACCTTC.